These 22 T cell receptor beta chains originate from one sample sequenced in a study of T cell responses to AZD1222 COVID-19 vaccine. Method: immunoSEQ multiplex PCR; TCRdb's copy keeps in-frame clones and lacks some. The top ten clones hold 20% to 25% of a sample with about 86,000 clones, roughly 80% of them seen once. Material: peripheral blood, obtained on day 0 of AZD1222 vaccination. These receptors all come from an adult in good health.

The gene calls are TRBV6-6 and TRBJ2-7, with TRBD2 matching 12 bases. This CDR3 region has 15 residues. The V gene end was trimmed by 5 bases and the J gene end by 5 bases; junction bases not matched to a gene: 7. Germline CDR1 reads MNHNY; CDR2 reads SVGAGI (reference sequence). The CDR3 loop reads CASSPGASGRDEQYF. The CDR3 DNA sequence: TGTGCCAGCAGTCCTGGGGCTAGCGGGAGGGACGAGCAGTACTTC.

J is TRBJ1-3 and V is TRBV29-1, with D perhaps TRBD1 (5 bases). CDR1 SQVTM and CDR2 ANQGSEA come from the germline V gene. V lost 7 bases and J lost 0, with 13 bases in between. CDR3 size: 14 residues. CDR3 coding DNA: TGCAGCGCTCACCGGGACGGCTCTGGAAACACCATATATTTT. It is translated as CSAHRDGSGNTIYF.

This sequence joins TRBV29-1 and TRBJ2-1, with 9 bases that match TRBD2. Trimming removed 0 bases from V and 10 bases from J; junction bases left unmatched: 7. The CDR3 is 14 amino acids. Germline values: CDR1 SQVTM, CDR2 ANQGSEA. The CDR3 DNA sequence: TGCAGCGTTGAAGACTGGACTAGCGTCCGGGAGCAGTTCTTC. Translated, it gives CSVEDWTSVREQFF.

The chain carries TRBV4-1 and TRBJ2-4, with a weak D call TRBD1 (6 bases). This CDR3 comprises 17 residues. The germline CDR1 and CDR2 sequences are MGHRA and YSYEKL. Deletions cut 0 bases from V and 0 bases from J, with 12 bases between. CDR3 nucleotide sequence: TGCGCCAGCAGCCAAGATCGACAGGAGTTAGCCAAAAACATTCAGTACTTC. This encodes CASSQDRQELAKNIQYF.

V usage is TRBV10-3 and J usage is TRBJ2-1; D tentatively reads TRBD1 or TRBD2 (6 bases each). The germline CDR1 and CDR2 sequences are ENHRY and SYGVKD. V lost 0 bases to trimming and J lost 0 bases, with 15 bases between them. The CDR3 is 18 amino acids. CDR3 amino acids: CAISESKGGRSSYNEQFF. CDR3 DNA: TGTGCCATCAGTGAGTCAAAGGGGGGAAGAAGCTCCTACAATGAGCAGTTCTTC.

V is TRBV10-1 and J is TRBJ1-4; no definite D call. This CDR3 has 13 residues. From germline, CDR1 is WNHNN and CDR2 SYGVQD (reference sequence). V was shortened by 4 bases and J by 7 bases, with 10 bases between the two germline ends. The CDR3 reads CASSGRVSEKLFF. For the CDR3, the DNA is TGCGCCAGCAGTGGACGAGTTTCTGAAAAACTGTTTTTT.

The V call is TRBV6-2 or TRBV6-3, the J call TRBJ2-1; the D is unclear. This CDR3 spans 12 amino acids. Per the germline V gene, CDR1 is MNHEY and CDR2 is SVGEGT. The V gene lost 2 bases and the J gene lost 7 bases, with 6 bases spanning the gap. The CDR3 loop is CASSYLGNEQFF. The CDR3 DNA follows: TGTGCCAGCAGTTACCTTGGAAATGAGCAGTTCTTC.

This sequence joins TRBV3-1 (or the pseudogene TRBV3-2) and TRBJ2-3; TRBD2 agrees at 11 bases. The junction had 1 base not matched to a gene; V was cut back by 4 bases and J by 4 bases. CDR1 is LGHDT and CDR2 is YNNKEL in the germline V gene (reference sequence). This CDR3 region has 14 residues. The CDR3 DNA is TGTGCCAGCAGCCGGACTAGCGGGCCAGATACGCAGTATTTT. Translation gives CASSRTSGPDTQYF.

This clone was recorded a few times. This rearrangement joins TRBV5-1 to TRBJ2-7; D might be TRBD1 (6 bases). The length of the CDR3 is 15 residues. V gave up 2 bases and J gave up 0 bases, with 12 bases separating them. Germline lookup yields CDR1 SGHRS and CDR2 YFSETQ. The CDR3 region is CASSFIPGASYEQYF. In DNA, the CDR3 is TGCGCCAGCAGCTTTATTCCAGGGGCCTCCTACGAGCAGTACTTC.

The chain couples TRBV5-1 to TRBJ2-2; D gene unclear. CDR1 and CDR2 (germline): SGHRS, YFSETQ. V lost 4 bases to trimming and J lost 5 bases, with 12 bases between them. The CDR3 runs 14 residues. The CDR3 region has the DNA TGCGCCAGCAGCACCGACCCGCAGACCGGGGAGCTGTTTTTT. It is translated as CASSTDPQTGELFF. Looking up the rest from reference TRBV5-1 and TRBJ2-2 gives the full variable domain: KAGVTQTPRYLIKTRGQQVTLSCSPISGHRSVSWYQQTPGQGLQFLFEYFSETQRNKGNFPGRFSGRQFSNSRSEMNVSTLELGDSALYLCASSTDPQTGELFFGEGSRLTVL.

The CDR3 loop reads CASSQDLGRSDTQYF. In DNA, the CDR3 is TGTGCCAGCAGCCAAGATCTCGGCAGGTCAGATACGCAGTATTTT. The V gene is TRBV3-1 (or the pseudogene TRBV3-2), the J gene TRBJ2-3; D not certain. CDR1 and CDR2 (germline): LGHDT, YNNKEL (reference sequence). This CDR3 has 15 residues. Between the trimmed V and J ends, which lost 0 bases and 4 bases, there was a span of 11 bases.

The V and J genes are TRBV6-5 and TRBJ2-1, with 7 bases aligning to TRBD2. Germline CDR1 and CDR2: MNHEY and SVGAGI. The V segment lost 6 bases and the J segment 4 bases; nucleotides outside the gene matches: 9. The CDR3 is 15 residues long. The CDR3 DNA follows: TGTGCCAGCAGAGGCGGGAGAGCACCTTACAATGAGCAGTTCTTC. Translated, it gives CASRGGRAPYNEQFF.

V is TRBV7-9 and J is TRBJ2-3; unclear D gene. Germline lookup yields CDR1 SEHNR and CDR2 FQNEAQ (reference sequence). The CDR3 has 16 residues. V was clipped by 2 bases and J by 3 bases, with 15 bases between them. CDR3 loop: CASSLTSGMGTDTQYF. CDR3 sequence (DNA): TGTGCCAGCAGCTTAACGTCGGGCATGGGGACAGATACGCAGTATTTT.

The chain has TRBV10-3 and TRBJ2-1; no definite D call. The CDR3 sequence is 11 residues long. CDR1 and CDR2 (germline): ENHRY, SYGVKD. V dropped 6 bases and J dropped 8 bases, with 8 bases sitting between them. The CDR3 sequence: CAISLGDEQFF. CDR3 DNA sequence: TGTGCCATCAGCTTAGGAGATGAGCAGTTCTTC.

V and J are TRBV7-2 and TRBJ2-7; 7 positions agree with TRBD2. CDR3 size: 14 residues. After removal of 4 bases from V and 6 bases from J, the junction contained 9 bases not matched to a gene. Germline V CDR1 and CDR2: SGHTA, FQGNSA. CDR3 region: CASSSGGSSGEQYF. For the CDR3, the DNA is TGTGCCAGCAGCTCAGGCGGGAGTAGTGGCGAGCAGTACTTC.

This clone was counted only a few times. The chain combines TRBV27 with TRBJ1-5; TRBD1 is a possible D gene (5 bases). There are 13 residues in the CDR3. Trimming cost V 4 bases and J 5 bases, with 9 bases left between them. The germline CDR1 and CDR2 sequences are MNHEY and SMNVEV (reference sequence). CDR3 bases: TGTGCCAGCAGTTCTGACAGAGATCAGCCCCAGCATTTT. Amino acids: CASSSDRDQPQHF.

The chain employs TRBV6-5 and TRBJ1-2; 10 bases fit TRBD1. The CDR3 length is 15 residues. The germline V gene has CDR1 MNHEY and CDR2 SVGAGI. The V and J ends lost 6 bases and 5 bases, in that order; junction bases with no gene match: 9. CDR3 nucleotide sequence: TGTGCCAGCAGCCGGACAGGGGGGTATGGGTATGGCTACACCTTC. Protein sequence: CASSRTGGYGYGYTF.

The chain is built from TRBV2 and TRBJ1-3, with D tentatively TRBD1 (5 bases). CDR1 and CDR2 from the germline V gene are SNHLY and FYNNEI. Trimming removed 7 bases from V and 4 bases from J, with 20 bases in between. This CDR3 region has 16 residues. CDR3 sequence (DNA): TGTGCCAGCATGGCCGGGGAGGGGATCGGAGGAAACACCATATATTTT. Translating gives CASMAGEGIGGNTIYF.

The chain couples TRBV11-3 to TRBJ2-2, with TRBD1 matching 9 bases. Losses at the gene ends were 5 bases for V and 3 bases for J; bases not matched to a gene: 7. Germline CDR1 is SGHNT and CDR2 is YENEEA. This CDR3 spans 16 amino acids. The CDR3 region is CASSRQQGADTGELFF. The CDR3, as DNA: TGTGCCAGCAGCCGGCAACAGGGGGCCGACACCGGGGAGCTGTTTTTT.

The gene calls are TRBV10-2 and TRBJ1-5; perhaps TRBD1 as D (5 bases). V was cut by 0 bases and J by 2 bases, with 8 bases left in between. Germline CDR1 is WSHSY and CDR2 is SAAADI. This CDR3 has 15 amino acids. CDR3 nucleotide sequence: TGCGCCAGCAGTGAGTCTCTGGGGGGCAATCAGCCCCAGCATTTT. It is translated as CASSESLGGNQPQHF.

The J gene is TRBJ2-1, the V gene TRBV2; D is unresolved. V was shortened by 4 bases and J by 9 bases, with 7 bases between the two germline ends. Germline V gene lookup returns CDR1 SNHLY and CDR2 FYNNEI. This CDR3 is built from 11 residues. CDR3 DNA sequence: TGTGCCAGCAGTGCGGAAATTGAGCAGTTCTTC. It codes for CASSAEIEQFF. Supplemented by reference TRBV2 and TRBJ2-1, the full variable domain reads EPEVTQTPSHQVTQMGQEVILRCVPISNHLYFYWYRQILGQKVEFLVSFYNNEISEKSEIFDDQFSVERPDGSNFTLKIRSTKLEDSAMYFCASSAEIEQFFGPGTRLTVL.

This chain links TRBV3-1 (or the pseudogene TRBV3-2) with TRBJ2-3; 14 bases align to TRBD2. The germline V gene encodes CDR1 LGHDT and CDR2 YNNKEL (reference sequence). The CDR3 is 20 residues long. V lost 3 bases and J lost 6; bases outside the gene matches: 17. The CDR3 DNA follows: TGTGCCAGCAGCCACCAACCGACTAGCGGGAGGGCCGGGAGAGGGGATACGCAGTATTTT. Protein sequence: CASSHQPTSGRAGRGDTQYF.